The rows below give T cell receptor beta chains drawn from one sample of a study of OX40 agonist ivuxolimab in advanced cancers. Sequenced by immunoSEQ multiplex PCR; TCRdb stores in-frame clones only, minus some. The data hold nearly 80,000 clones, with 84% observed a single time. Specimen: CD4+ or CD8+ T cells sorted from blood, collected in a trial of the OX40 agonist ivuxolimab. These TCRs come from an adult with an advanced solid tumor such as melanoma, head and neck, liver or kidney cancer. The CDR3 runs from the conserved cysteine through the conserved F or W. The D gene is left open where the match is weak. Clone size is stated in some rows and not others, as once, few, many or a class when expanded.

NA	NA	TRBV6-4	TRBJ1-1	CAQPQSHLNTEAFF	TGTGCCCAGCCCCAAAGTCATTTGAACACTGAAGCTTTCTTT
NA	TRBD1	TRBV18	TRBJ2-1	CASSPGSGQVDEQFF	TGTGCCAGCTCACCAGGTTCGGGACAGGTCGATGAGCAGTTCTTC
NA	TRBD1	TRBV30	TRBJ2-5	CAWSVGGLDRETQYF	TGTGCCTGGAGTGTAGGGGGCTTAGATCGGGAGACCCAGTACTTC
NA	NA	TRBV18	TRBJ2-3	CASSQDSGRDTQYF	TGTGCCAGCTCGCAGGACAGCGGGCGGGATACGCAGTATTTT
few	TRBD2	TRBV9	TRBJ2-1	CASSVDPSGRGNEQFF	TGTGCCAGCAGCGTAGACCCTAGCGGGAGAGGGAATGAGCAGTTCTTC
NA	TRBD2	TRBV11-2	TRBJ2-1	CASSPGLATDEQFF	TGTGCCAGCAGCCCCGGACTAGCTACCGATGAGCAGTTCTTC
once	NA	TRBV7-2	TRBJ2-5	CASSFALNQETQYF	TGTGCCAGCAGCTTCGCTCTGAACCAAGAGACCCAGTACTTC
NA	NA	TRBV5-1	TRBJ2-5	CASSLVLETQYF	TGCGCCAGCAGCTTGGTTTTAGAGACCCAGTACTTC
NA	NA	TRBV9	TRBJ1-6	CASSAQGGLNSPLHF	TGTGCCAGCAGCGCACAGGGAGGGCTCAATTCACCCCTCCACTTT
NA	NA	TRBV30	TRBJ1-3	CAWSADSRSGNTIYF	TGTGCCTGGAGTGCGGACAGTCGCTCTGGAAACACCATATATTTT
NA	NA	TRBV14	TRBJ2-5	CASSQDLTETQYF	TGTGCCAGCAGCCAAGATCTCACGGAGACCCAGTACTTC
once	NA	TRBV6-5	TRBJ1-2	CASSYSGGRYGYTF	TGTGCCAGCAGTTACTCGGGGGGAAGGTATGGCTACACCTTC
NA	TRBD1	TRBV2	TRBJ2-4	CASSAGPGTGNGIQYF	TGTGCCAGCAGTGCCGGTCCCGGGACAGGGAATGGCATTCAGTACTTC
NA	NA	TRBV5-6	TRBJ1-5	CASTWWSGADNQPQHF	TGTGCCAGCACCTGGTGGTCGGGGGCTGATAATCAGCCCCAGCATTTT
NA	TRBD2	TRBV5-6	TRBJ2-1	CASSLDTAGYNEQFF	TGTGCCAGCAGCTTGGATACAGCGGGGTACAATGAGCAGTTCTTC
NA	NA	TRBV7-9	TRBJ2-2	CASSLARTLGELFF	TGTGCCAGCAGCTTAGCGAGGACCCTCGGGGAGCTGTTTTTT
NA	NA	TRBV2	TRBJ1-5	CASSVRDYSNQPQHF	TGTGCCAGCAGCGTCCGGGACTATAGCAATCAGCCCCAGCATTTT
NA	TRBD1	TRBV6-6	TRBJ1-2	CASSPQGDYGYTF	TGTGCCAGCAGTCCCCAGGGGGACTATGGCTACACCTTC
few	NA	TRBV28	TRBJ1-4	CASMIGGNEKLFF	TGTGCCAGTATGATAGGGGGGAATGAAAAACTGTTTTTT
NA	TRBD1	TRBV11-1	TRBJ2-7	CASSTSGTAYEQYF	TGTGCCAGCAGCACCTCCGGGACAGCCTACGAGCAGTACTTC
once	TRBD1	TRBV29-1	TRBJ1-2	CSAIDTGGAVSYTF	TGCAGCGCCATAGACACAGGGGGCGCAGTTAGCTACACCTTC
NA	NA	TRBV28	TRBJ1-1	CASRGRQGGYTEAFF	TGTGCCAGCCGAGGGAGGCAGGGCGGGTACACTGAAGCTTTCTTT
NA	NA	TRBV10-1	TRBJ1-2	CASSAARATGYGYTF	TGCGCCAGCAGTGCGGCACGCGCTACAGGGTATGGCTACACCTTC
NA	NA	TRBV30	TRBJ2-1	CAWRSGSNNEQFF	TGTGCCTGGAGGTCGGGTAGTAACAATGAGCAGTTCTTC
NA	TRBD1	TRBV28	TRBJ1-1	CASSPGQGRVAFF	TGTGCCAGCAGCCCCGGACAGGGGAGAGTAGCTTTCTTT
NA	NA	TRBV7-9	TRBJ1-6	CASSFTDNSPLHF	TGTGCCAGCAGCTTCACGGATAATTCACCCCTCCACTTT
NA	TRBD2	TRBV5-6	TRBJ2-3	CASSRGDSTDTQYF	TGTGCCAGCAGCCGGGGGGACAGCACAGATACGCAGTATTTT
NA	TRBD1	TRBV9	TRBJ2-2	CASSARDPTGGASGELFF	TGTGCCAGCAGCGCGAGAGATCCGACAGGGGGCGCATCCGGGGAGCTGTTTTTT
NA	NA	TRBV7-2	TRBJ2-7	CASSADRWSYEQYF	TGTGCCAGCAGTGCCGACAGGTGGTCCTACGAGCAGTACTTC
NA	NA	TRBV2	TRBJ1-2	CASIPDINYGYTF	TGTGCCAGCATCCCGGACATTAACTATGGCTACACCTTC
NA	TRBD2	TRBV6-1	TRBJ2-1	CATGIAGVGEQFF	TGTGCCACAGGCATAGCGGGAGTGGGGGAGCAGTTCTTC
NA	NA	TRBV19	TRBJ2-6	CASSSGSYSGANVLTF	TGTGCCAGTAGCTCCGGATCGTACTCTGGGGCCAACGTCCTGACTTTC
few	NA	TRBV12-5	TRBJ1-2	CASGAQGHGYTF	TGTGCTAGTGGTGCACAGGGACACGGCTACACCTTC
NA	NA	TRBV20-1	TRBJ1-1	CSVQAYTEAFF	TGCAGTGTACAGGCGTACACTGAAGCTTTCTTT
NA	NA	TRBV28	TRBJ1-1	CASSYLRDTSRANTEAFF	TGTGCCAGCAGTTATCTTCGGGACACTTCGCGGGCCAACACTGAAGCTTTCTTT
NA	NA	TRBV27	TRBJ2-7	CASSFSRAALAYEQYF	TGTGCCAGCAGTTTTTCCCGGGCAGCCCTAGCCTACGAGCAGTACTTC
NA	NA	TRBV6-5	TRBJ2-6	CASSYSMSSGANVLTF	TGTGCCAGCAGTTACTCGATGAGCTCTGGGGCCAACGTCCTGACTTTC
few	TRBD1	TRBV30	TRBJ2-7	CAWSKGTGLYEQYF	TGTGCCTGGAGTAAGGGGACAGGGCTCTACGAGCAGTACTTC
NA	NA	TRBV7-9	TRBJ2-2	CASSLNTINTGELFF	TGTGCCAGCAGCTTAAACACAATTAACACCGGGGAGCTGTTTTTT
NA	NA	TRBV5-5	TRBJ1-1	CASSLERETEAFF	TGTGCCAGCAGCTTGGAGAGGGAAACTGAAGCTTTCTTT
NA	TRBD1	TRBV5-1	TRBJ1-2	CASSSDGQEGVRGYTF	TGCGCCAGCAGCTCTGACGGACAGGAGGGAGTTCGGGGCTACACCTTC
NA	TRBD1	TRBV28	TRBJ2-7	CASSRRQGTYEQYF	TGTGCCAGCAGCCGGAGACAGGGGACCTACGAGCAGTACTTC
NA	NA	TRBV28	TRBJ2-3	CASSSQDRFTDTQYF	TGTGCCAGCAGTTCTCAAGACAGGTTCACAGATACGCAGTATTTT
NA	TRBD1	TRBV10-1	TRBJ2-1	CASRGQGRALF	TGCGCCAGCAGAGGACAGGGCAGGGCCCTCTTC
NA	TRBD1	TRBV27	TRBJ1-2	CASRAGTGDFGYTF	TGTGCCAGCAGAGCAGGGACAGGGGATTTCGGCTACACCTTC
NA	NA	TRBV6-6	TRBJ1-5	CASSPWRDNQPQHF	TGTGCCAGCAGTCCCTGGAGAGACAATCAGCCCCAGCATTTT
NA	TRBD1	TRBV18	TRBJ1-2	CASSPDRDYGYTF	TGTGCCAGCTCCCCCGACAGGGATTATGGCTACACCTTC
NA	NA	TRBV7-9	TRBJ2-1	CASSLAGGLNEQFF	TGTGCCAGCAGCTTAGCGGGGGGGCTCAATGAGCAGTTCTTC
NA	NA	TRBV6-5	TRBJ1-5	CASQFSPNNQPQHF	TGTGCCAGCCAATTTAGTCCCAACAATCAGCCCCAGCATTTT
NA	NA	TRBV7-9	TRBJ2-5	CASSPLSLAQYF	TGTGCCAGCAGCCCTCTTTCTTTGGCCCAGTACTTC
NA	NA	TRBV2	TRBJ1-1	CASKGLNTEAFF	TGTGCCAGCAAAGGGTTGAACACTGAAGCTTTCTTT
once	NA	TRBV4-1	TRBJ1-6	CASSQDPYNSPLHF	TGCGCCAGCAGCCAAGACCCCTATAATTCACCCCTCCACTTT
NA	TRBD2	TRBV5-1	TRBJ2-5	CASSRGLAASETQYF	TGCGCCAGCAGCAGGGGACTAGCGGCTTCAGAGACCCAGTACTTC
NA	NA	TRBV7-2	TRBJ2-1	CASSPGLGGASYNEQFF	TGTGCCAGCAGCCCTGGCCTAGGCGGGGCGTCCTACAATGAGCAGTTCTTC